These 3 T cell receptor beta chains originate from one sample sequenced in a study of T cell repertoires in cytomegalovirus infection. TCRdb passed the reads through MiXCR, listing each CDR3 protein once. The sample includes 65,000 to 95,000 distinct CDR3 sequences, 3.7% of them seen just once. Sequencing input: PBMCs. The receptor set was obtained from a human donor in good health (CMV status not recorded). Some clones in this sample may be carry-over from other donors' samples.

In this sample, this clonotype turned up many times. This sequence joins TRBV7-3 and TRBJ2-2, with 9 positions matching TRBD2. V lost 2 bases and J lost 4; bases outside the gene matches: 5. Per the germline V gene, CDR1 is SGHTA and CDR2 is FQGTGA. This CDR3 region has 16 residues. CDR3 residues: CASSLGPAGGTGELFF. The DNA of the CDR3 is TGTGCCAGCAGCTTAGGGCCAGCGGGGGGCACCGGGGAGCTGTTTTTT.

This clonotype was detected many times. The J gene is TRBJ1-6, the V gene TRBV27; TRBD1 might be the D (6 bases). This CDR3 region has 14 residues. Per germline, CDR1 MNHEY and CDR2 SMNVEV (reference sequence). V dropped 7 bases and J dropped 5 bases, with 12 bases sitting between them. The CDR3 reads CASTTRGHNSPLHF. CDR3 DNA: TGTGCCAGCACTACCAGGGGACATAATTCACCCCTCCACTTT.

The table lists this clonotype with many counts. The genes are TRBV7-2 and TRBJ2-1; D is perhaps TRBD1 (5 bases). The germline V and J ends were trimmed by 7 bases and 7 bases, with 14 bases remaining between them. This CDR3 is built from 13 residues. Germline V gives CDR1 SGHTA, CDR2 FQGNSA. In nucleotides, the CDR3 is TGTGCCAGCACCCGGCAGGGTTGGAATGAGCAGTTCTTC. Translation gives CASTRQGWNEQFF. Variable domain in full (rest from reference TRBV7-2 and TRBJ2-1): GAGVSQSPSNKVTEKGKDVELRCDPISGHTALYWYRQSLGQGLEFLIYFQGNSAPDKSGLPSDRFSAERTGGSVSTLTIQRTQQEDSAVYLCASTRQGWNEQFFGPGTRLTVL.